The 7 T cell receptor beta chains in this list originate from one sample, sequenced in a study of PD-1 blockade in classical Hodgkin lymphoma. Some clones are missing from TCRdb's copy, which holds only in-frame ones; the method was immunoSEQ multiplex PCR. The sample lists 100,000 to 120,000 clones; 89% were seen once. All trial patients relapsed after autologous stem cell transplantation. This material consisted of peripheral blood mononuclear cells (PBMCs), taken before the second cycle of nivolumab. These receptors were taken from a human donor with classical Hodgkin lymphoma.

The chain joins TRBV29-1 to TRBJ2-7; 9 bases line up with TRBD1. V was clipped by 1 base and J by 2 bases; unmatched bases: 18. The CDR3 loop spans 19 amino acids. The V gene's germline CDR1 is SQVTM and CDR2 ANQGSEA. Here the CDR3 reads CSVEGPSGQGPLITYEQYF. The CDR3 nucleotides read TGCAGCGTTGAAGGTCCGTCGGGACAGGGCCCCCTGATCACCTACGAGCAGTACTTC.

This clone has just one count. V usage is TRBV6-1 and J usage is TRBJ1-2; D might be TRBD1 (6 bases). V was pared by 4 bases and J by 4 bases, with 13 bases between. Germline values: CDR1 MNHNS, CDR2 SASEGT. The CDR3 extends over 14 amino acids. CDR3 bases: TGTGCCAGCAGTGGTACAGGGAGGGCCTATGGCTACACCTTC. It codes for CASSGTGRAYGYTF.

The V and J genes are TRBV6-5 and TRBJ1-1, with 7 bases that match TRBD1. The CDR3 totals 14 residues. The V gene's germline CDR1 is MNHEY and CDR2 SVGAGI. The trim removed 5 bases at V and 5 bases at J, leaving 8 bases unmatched. CDR3 residues: CASSQGRGQTEAFF. Written as DNA, the CDR3 is TGTGCCAGCAGTCAAGGTCGGGGACAGACTGAAGCTTTCTTT.

The CDR3 loop reads CASRGTSGGTYEQYF. CDR3 in DNA: TGTGCCAGCAGGGGGACTAGCGGGGGAACCTACGAGCAGTACTTC. This sequence joins TRBV2 and TRBJ2-7, with 14 bases that match TRBD2. CDR1 is SNHLY, CDR2 FYNNEI, per germline. Trimming took 6 bases from V and 2 from J; bases not matched to a gene: 3. The CDR3 is made up of 15 amino acids.

The rearrangement joins TRBV14 to TRBJ2-2, with 7 bases identical to TRBD2. CDR1 is SGHDN, CDR2 FVKESK, per germline. The CDR3 is 16 residues long. The V and J ends lost 3 bases and 0 bases, in that order; junction bases with no gene match: 4. The DNA for the CDR3 is TGTGCCAGCAGCCAGGGAGGGACCGCGAACACCGGGGAGCTGTTTTTT. Translation: CASSQGGTANTGELFF.

The chain carries TRBV27 and TRBJ2-3; the match to TRBD2 covers 7 bases. CDR3 length: 16 residues. V was clipped by 2 bases and J by 1 base; unmatched bases: 6. CDR1 MNHEY and CDR2 SMNVEV come from the germline V gene (reference sequence). In DNA, the CDR3 is TGTGCCAGCAGTTTAGGGGGGACTATTCGCACAGATACGCAGTATTTT. Its protein product is CASSLGGTIRTDTQYF.

This clone was found a few times. The chain links TRBV30 to TRBJ1-6; no clear D. Trimming stripped 1 base from V and 6 bases from J, with 10 bases between. The CDR3 runs to 14 residues. Per germline, CDR1 GTSNPN and CDR2 SVGIG (reference sequence). This CDR3 reads CAWSAEVSNSPLHF. CDR3 in DNA: TGTGCCTGGAGTGCGGAGGTTTCTAATTCACCCCTCCACTTT. The full variable domain, rest sourced from reference TRBV30 and TRBJ1-6, is SQTIHQWPATLVQPVGSPLSLECTVEGTSNPNLYWYRQAAGRGLQLLFYSVGIGQISSEVPQNLSASRPQDRQFILSSKKLLLSDSGFYLCAWSAEVSNSPLHFGNGTRLTVT.